This TCR beta chain was sequenced in a study of blood T cell repertoires in COVID-19 (TCRdb year 2020). At the level of the whole study: Samples covering the acute and convalescent phases of COVID-19 were provided by collaborators in the United States, Italy and Spain. Subjects who had been exposed to COVID-19, were actively infected with it, or had recovered from it provided the deeply sampled blood TCRbeta repertoires that made up the dataset. Where available, HLA class I and class II types were taken from metadata supplied by the sample provider and were not determined by assay-based typing. The material from the prospective study consisted of cDNA or gDNA derived from T cells, B-cell-depleted T cells, or PBMCs. The repertoires were released in a freely available public database intended as a resource for research on the immune response to SARS-CoV-2. Samples were obtained from the ongoing ImmuneRACE study (first 160 participants) and from 1,200 or so subjects provided by 6 global collaborators. The sample metadata nearly always contained a de-identified subject ID, COVID-19 status, age in years and sex.

Between the V and J ends, shortened by 4 bases and 8 bases respectively, the junction contains 10 bases. CDR1 SGDLS and CDR2 YYNGEE are derived from the germline V gene. The CDR3 measures 13 amino acids from cysteine to phenylalanine. Only CDR3 DNA is held: 39 bases, read in frame from base 1. Points the paper makes about the study in general: The quantity of clinical and demographic metadata differed by source and by participant and was supplied without curation.

Of note for this clone: Its antigen is unknown. Base qualities are not provided; no much larger clone lies one nucleotide away.

TCRbeta CDR3 regions were amplified from genomic DNA by means of the immunoSEQ Assay, a bias-controlled multiplex PCR. Turning to the authors' computational methods: Within the assay, amplification of reference gene primers was used to estimate how many nucleated cells each sample contained. To quantify the absolute abundance of each unique TCRbeta CDR3 rearrangement, sequence reads were collapsed and filtered. For each sample, productive Simpson clonality was calculated as the square root of Simpson's diversity index over productive rearrangements. Here the immuneACCESS table is served through TCRdb, limited to in-frame sequences with V and J called. Missing clones are a known gap in these copies; in checked studies unresolved V genes cover under half, and the rest lacks a known reason. That table furnishes V, J and clone size, whereas the DNA furnished D and trimming. A total of 100,000 to 120,000 clones appear in this sample, about 85% of them only once. The ten largest clonotypes hold 4.5% to 5% of the sample.

Collaborating institutions collected whole blood in K2EDTA tubes following their own protocols. For TCRbeta analysis, collaborators shipped samples as frozen whole blood, isolated PBMCs, or DNA extracted from either of those sample types. The clonotype originates from a human donor in a cohort sampled during active COVID-19. The sample comprised peripheral blood. The chain is encoded by TRBV9 joined to TRBJ1-6; confidence is insufficient to name the D gene. The CDR3 is CASSPSWHSPLHF. In nucleotides, the sequence is TGTGCCAGCAGCCCTTCATGGCATTCACCCCTCCACTTT. Reference TRBV9 and TRBJ1-6 genes cover what lies past the CDR3, so the full variable domain is DSGVTQTPKHLITATGQRVTLRCSPRSGDLSVYWYQQSLDQGLQFLIQYYNGEERAKGNILERFSAQQFPDLHSELNLSSLELGDSALYFCASSPSWHSPLHFGNGTRLTVT.